These 26 T cell receptor beta chains came from one sample sequenced in a study of spatial heterogeneity in lung cancer. Each CDR3 protein gets one entry after TCRdb re-called the 5' RACE reads with MiXCR. The top ten clones hold under 50% of a sample with about 92,000 distinct CDR3 sequences, approximately 12% of them seen once. Time point indicated: sample taken at primary tumor resection. The source was PBMCs, collected at surgery. These receptors were collected from a male donor with early-stage non-small cell lung cancer.

The rearrangement joins TRBV20-1 to TRBJ2-6; 7 bases line up with TRBD2. Germline V gives CDR1 DFQATT, CDR2 SNEGSKA (reference sequence). The CDR3 spans 17 residues. V shed 3 bases, J shed 2 bases, and the junction held 10 bases outside the gene matches. The CDR3 DNA is TGCAGTGCTAGGGCTAGCGGCTTCACCCCTGGGGCCAACGTCCTGACTTTC. The encoded protein is CSARASGFTPGANVLTF.

Many counts were recorded for this clonotype. This chain connects TRBV6-2 or TRBV6-3 to TRBJ2-5, with 7 bases fitting TRBD1. The junction had 9 bases not matched to a gene; V was cut back by 4 bases and J by 4 bases. The CDR3 length is 15 residues. CDR1 MNHEY and CDR2 SVGEGT come from the germline V gene. The CDR3 protein is CASSSDRVIRETQYF. CDR3 bases: TGTGCCAGCAGTTCCGACAGGGTAATTCGAGAGACCCAGTACTTC.

The table lists this clonotype with a few counts. This rearrangement joins TRBV20-1 to TRBJ2-1; the match to TRBD2 covers 11 bases. V lost 0 bases to trimming and J lost 3 bases; unmatched junction nucleotides: 7. The CDR3 extends over 17 amino acids. In germline, CDR1 is DFQATT, CDR2 SNEGSKA (reference sequence). The CDR3 loop reads CSARDFLAGGFYNEQFF. For the CDR3, the DNA is TGCAGTGCTAGAGATTTCCTAGCGGGGGGATTCTACAATGAGCAGTTCTTC.

In its sample, this clonotype was seen many times. This CDR3 reads CASSLAPWREGPNEQFF. In nucleotides, the CDR3 is TGCGCCAGCAGCTTGGCCCCCTGGCGGGAGGGCCCCAATGAGCAGTTCTTC. The chain carries TRBV5-1 and TRBJ2-1, with 9 bases that match TRBD2. The CDR3 runs 17 residues. Germline V CDR1 and CDR2: SGHRS, YFSETQ. V was clipped by 0 bases and J by 6 bases; unmatched bases: 10.

This clonotype was detected many times. CDR3 sequence (DNA): TGCGCCAGCAGCTTCGCAGGGACGAACACCGGGGAGCTGTTTTTT. Its protein product is CASSFAGTNTGELFF. V is TRBV5-1 and J is TRBJ2-2; tentative D call: TRBD1 (5 bases). CDR1 is SGHRS and CDR2 is YFSETQ in the germline V gene. The CDR3 consists of 15 residues. The ends were cut back, 2 bases at V and 0 bases at J, with 8 bases in the middle. The full variable domain, its missing parts supplied by reference TRBV5-1 and TRBJ2-2, is KAGVTQTPRYLIKTRGQQVTLSCSPISGHRSVSWYQQTPGQGLQFLFEYFSETQRNKGNFPGRFSGRQFSNSRSEMNVSTLELGDSALYLCASSFAGTNTGELFFGEGSRLTVL.

This clonotype occurred a few times. This chain uses TRBV9 with TRBJ2-5; TRBD2 aligns across 13 bases. The germline gives CDR1 SGDLS, CDR2 YYNGEE. J lost 5 bases, V lost 0 bases, and 7 bases had no gene match. There are 17 residues in the CDR3. The CDR3 is CASSVGTSGGFGETQYF. The CDR3 nucleotides are TGTGCCAGCAGCGTAGGGACTAGCGGGGGCTTCGGGGAGACCCAGTACTTC.

This clonotype was seen only a few times. J is TRBJ2-1 and V is TRBV5-4; 11 bases agree with TRBD2. The CDR3 is made up of 15 amino acids. CDR1 and CDR2 from the germline V gene are SGHNT and YYREEE (reference sequence). The V segment lost 2 bases and the J segment 10 bases; nucleotides outside the gene matches: 8. The CDR3 reads CASSFYSGRAREQFF. The CDR3 DNA follows: TGTGCCAGCAGCTTCTATAGCGGGAGGGCCCGGGAGCAGTTCTTC.

V gene TRBV6-2 or TRBV6-3 combines with J gene TRBJ1-5; 9 positions agree with TRBD1. The ends lost 9 bases at V and 1 base at J; junction bases unmatched: 4. In germline, CDR1 is MNHEY, CDR2 SVGEGT. The CDR3 length is 14 residues. The CDR3 region has the DNA TGTGCCAGTACAGGGGGCAGGAGCAATCAGCCCCAGCATTTT. It encodes CASTGGRSNQPQHF.

This clonotype was found a few times. This sequence joins TRBV6-6 and TRBJ1-2; 7 nucleotides align to TRBD1. Trimming removed 7 bases from V and 2 bases from J; junction bases left unmatched: 4. Per the germline V gene, CDR1 is MNHNY and CDR2 is SVGAGI (reference sequence). This CDR3 has 13 residues. This chain's CDR3 is CASNPQGNYGYTF. CDR3 sequence (DNA): TGTGCCAGCAATCCACAGGGGAACTATGGCTACACCTTC.

This clonotype was seen at least ten times. This chain joins TRBV6-2 or TRBV6-3 and TRBJ2-7; the D is unclear. V gave up 5 bases and J gave up 0 bases, with 14 bases separating them. The V gene's germline CDR1 is MNHEY and CDR2 SVGEGT. The CDR3 extends over 15 amino acids. The CDR3 loop is CASSTSPGYSYEQYF. The DNA for the CDR3 is TGTGCCAGCAGTACGTCTCCGGGTTACTCCTACGAGCAGTACTTC.

There are a few counts of this clonotype. V is TRBV6-5 and J is TRBJ1-2; D possibly corresponds to TRBD1 (5 bases). Germline values: CDR1 MNHEY, CDR2 SVGAGI. Trimming shortened V by 0 bases and J by 6 bases, and 11 bases separated the two germline ends. The CDR3 covers 14 residues. The CDR3 DNA sequence: TGTGCCAGCAGTTACTCAGAGGGGTTGAATGGCTACACCTTC. Its translation: CASSYSEGLNGYTF.

The chain couples TRBV7-2 to TRBJ2-7; D possibly corresponds to TRBD1 (6 bases). The ends were cut back, 1 base at V and 6 bases at J, with 13 bases in the middle. This CDR3 has 14 amino acids. Per the germline V gene, CDR1 is SGHTA and CDR2 is FQGNSA. The chain's CDR3 is CASSLGDRTAEQYF. The CDR3 DNA reads TGTGCCAGCAGCTTAGGTGACCGGACAGCCGAGCAGTACTTC. Complete variable domain (other parts from reference TRBV7-2 and TRBJ2-7): GAGVSQSPSNKVTEKGKDVELRCDPISGHTALYWYRQSLGQGLEFLIYFQGNSAPDKSGLPSDRFSAERTGGSVSTLTIQRTQQEDSAVYLCASSLGDRTAEQYFGPGTRLTVT.

There are a few counts of this clonotype. The V gene is TRBV3-1, the J gene TRBJ2-2; D might be TRBD2 (6 bases). The CDR3 is 16 residues long. Trimming took off 4 bases at V and 6 bases at J, with 18 bases between the two ends. Germline V lookup: CDR1 LGHDT, CDR2 YNNKEL (reference sequence). The CDR3 DNA reads TGTGCCAGCAGCCCACCCGGGACTCTCAGATCCGGGGAGCTGTTTTTT. As protein: CASSPPGTLRSGELFF.

This clonotype showed up just a few times. The V call is TRBV5-1, the J call TRBJ2-7; perhaps TRBD1 as D (5 bases). The CDR3 covers 15 residues. Trimming stripped 0 bases from V and 4 bases from J, with 14 bases between. Germline values: CDR1 SGHRS, CDR2 YFSETQ. CDR3 in amino acids: CASSLDRTRFYEQYF. The CDR3 nucleotides read TGCGCCAGCAGCTTGGATCGGACACGGTTTTACGAGCAGTACTTC.

This clonotype was seen only a few times. V usage is TRBV20-1 and J usage is TRBJ1-2; no firm D call. The CDR3 runs 11 residues. Germline CDR1 is DFQATT and CDR2 is SNEGSKA (reference sequence). Trimming shortened V by 5 bases and J by 4 bases, and 8 bases separated the two germline ends. The chain's CDR3 is CSAGLVYGYTF. CDR3 bases: TGCAGTGCTGGGTTAGTCTATGGCTACACCTTC.

A few counts support this clonotype. The chain couples TRBV7-2 to TRBJ2-1; D gene unclear. V was trimmed by 7 bases and J by 0 bases, leaving 16 bases between them. CDR1 and CDR2 (germline): SGHTA, FQGNSA. The CDR3 length is 16 residues. CDR3 amino acids: CASTPVRPSSYNEQFF. The CDR3, as DNA: TGTGCCAGCACCCCGGTCCGACCGAGCTCCTACAATGAGCAGTTCTTC.

The V gene is TRBV28, the J gene TRBJ1-6; D unclear. The germline V gene has CDR1 MDHEN and CDR2 SYDVKM. Deletions cut 6 bases from V and 11 bases from J, with 20 bases between. This CDR3 region has 15 residues. CDR3 in amino acids: CASRRTGVNHPPLHF. CDR3 bases: TGTGCCAGCAGGCGAACCGGGGTAAACCATCCACCCCTCCACTTT.

Note on this clonotype: A read error may be the cause here, since a much bigger clone is one base away. The chain recombines TRBV7-9 with TRBJ2-2; 8 bases map to TRBD1. There are 15 residues in the CDR3. Per germline, CDR1 SEHNR and CDR2 FQNEAQ (reference sequence). This chain's CDR3 is CVSGRQGANTGELFF. CDR3 bases: TGTGTCAGCGGCCGGCAGGGGGCTAACACCGGGGAGCTGTTTTTT.

In its sample, this clonotype was seen a few times. The V gene is TRBV20-1, the J gene TRBJ2-3; D might be TRBD1 or TRBD2, each matching 5 bases. Germline lookup yields CDR1 DFQATT and CDR2 SNEGSKA (reference sequence). CDR3 length: 10 amino acids. Trimming left V 6 bases short and J 6 bases short, with 7 bases between. The CDR3 here is CSAEGDTQYF. As DNA, the CDR3 is TGCAGTGCCGAGGGGGATACGCAGTATTTT.

The chain uses TRBV5-5 and TRBJ2-3; 7 nucleotides match TRBD1. The CDR3 is 14 residues long. Germline CDR1 is SGHKS and CDR2 is YYEKEE (reference sequence). V shed 5 bases, J shed 2 bases, and the junction held 5 bases outside the gene matches. As DNA, the CDR3 is TGTGCCAGCAGAACGACAGGGATCACAGATACGCAGTATTTT. Translating gives CASRTTGITDTQYF. Variable domain in full (rest from reference TRBV5-5 and TRBJ2-3): DAGVTQSPTHLIKTRGQQVTLRCSPISGHKSVSWYQQVLGQGPQFIFQYYEKEERGRGNFPDRFSARQFPNYSSELNVNALLLGDSALYLCASRTTGITDTQYFGPGTRLTVL.

This chain joins TRBV7-2 and TRBJ2-3; a possible D gene is TRBD2 (6 bases). V was pared by 2 bases and J by 4 bases, with 22 bases between. The CDR3 has 18 residues. CDR1 is SGHTA, CDR2 FQGNSA, per germline. DNA of the CDR3: TGTGCCAGCAGCTTAACCGGCCGGGACTTTCGGATGGCAGATACGCAGTATTTT. It yields the protein CASSLTGRDFRMADTQYF. Full variable domain (rest looked up from reference TRBV7-2 and TRBJ2-3): GAGVSQSPSNKVTEKGKDVELRCDPISGHTALYWYRQSLGQGLEFLIYFQGNSAPDKSGLPSDRFSAERTGGSVSTLTIQRTQQEDSAVYLCASSLTGRDFRMADTQYFGPGTRLTVL.

This chain uses TRBV10-3 with TRBJ2-1; 8 bases line up with TRBD2. With V trimmed by 11 bases and J by 6 bases, 9 bases remained unmatched. Germline V gene lookup returns CDR1 ENHRY and CDR2 SYGVKD. There are 13 residues in the CDR3. The CDR3: CAGRGGPFNEQFF. In nucleotides, the CDR3 is TGTGCCGGCCGCGGGGGGCCCTTCAATGAGCAGTTCTTC.

This clonotype showed up just a few times. The V gene is TRBV28, the J gene TRBJ2-5, with unresolved D. Germline CDR1 MDHEN, CDR2 SYDVKM. The CDR3 is 13 residues long. Trimming pared 6 bases from V and 1 base from J, leaving 9 bases between. Here the CDR3 DNA reads TGTGCCAGCAGCACTCAGAGCCAAGAGACCCAGTACTTC. Protein: CASSTQSQETQYF.

This clonotype appeared many times. V and J are TRBV21-1 and TRBJ2-4; the table's D call, TRBD1, has no DNA check behind it. TRBV21-1 is given as a pseudogene. The CDR3 is 19 residues long. CDR3: CASSRPLTGTGGVKNIQYF. The CDR3 DNA sequence: TGTGCCAGCAGCCGCCCGTTGACCGGGACAGGGGGCGTCAAAAACATTCAGTACTTC.

This clonotype was detected once. The chain has TRBV2 and TRBJ1-1; the match to TRBD1 covers 9 bases. V shed 6 bases, J shed 5 bases, and the junction held 7 bases outside the gene matches. The germline CDR1 and CDR2 sequences are SNHLY and FYNNEI. There are 14 residues in the CDR3. As DNA, the CDR3 is TGTGCCAGCAGAAGGGACAGGGTAGGGACTGAAGCTTTCTTT. It codes for CASRRDRVGTEAFF.

This clonotype has more than one count but fewer than ten. This chain joins TRBV27 and TRBJ2-7; tentatively, D is TRBD2 (5 bases). The CDR3 has 13 residues. The germline V gene has CDR1 MNHEY and CDR2 SMNVEV (reference sequence). V lost 5 bases and J 9 bases, leaving 17 bases between the germline ends. The CDR3 loop is CASSPTPSRGQYF. DNA for the CDR3: TGTGCCAGCAGTCCCACCCCCTCCCGGGGGCAGTACTTC.